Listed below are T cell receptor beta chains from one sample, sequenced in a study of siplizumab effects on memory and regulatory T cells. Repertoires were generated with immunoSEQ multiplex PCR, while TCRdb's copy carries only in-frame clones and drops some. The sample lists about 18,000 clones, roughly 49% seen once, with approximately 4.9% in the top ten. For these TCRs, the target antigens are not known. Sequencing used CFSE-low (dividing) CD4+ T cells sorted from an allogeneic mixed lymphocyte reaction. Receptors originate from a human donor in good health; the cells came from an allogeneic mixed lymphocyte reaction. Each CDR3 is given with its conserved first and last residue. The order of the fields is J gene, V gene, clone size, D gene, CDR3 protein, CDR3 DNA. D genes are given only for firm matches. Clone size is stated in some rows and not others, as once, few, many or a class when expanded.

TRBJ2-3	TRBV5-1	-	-	CASKWDQSDTQYF	TGCGCCAGCAAGTGGGACCAGTCAGATACGCAGTATTTT
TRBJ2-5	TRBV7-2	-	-	CASSLAETQYF	TGTGCCAGCAGCTTAGCAGAGACCCAGTACTTC
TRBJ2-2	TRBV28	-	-	CASSLELPGELFF	TGTGCCAGCAGTTTAGAGCTACCCGGGGAGCTGTTTTTT
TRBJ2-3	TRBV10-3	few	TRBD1	CAISDPGQGVTDTQYF	TGTGCCATCAGTGATCCGGGACAGGGTGTTACAGATACGCAGTATTTT
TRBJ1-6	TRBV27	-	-	CASSSGNSPLHF	TGTGCCAGCAGTTCAGGGAACTCACCCCTCCACTTT
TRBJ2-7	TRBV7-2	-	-	CASSFPTSYEQYF	TGTGCCAGCAGCTTCCCGACTAGCTACGAGCAGTACTTC
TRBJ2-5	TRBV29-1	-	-	CSVVRETQYF	TGCAGCGTTGTGAGGGAGACCCAGTACTTC
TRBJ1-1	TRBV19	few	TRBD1	CASSARDRGYNTEAFF	TGTGCCAGTAGTGCTCGGGACAGGGGGTACAACACTGAAGCTTTCTTT
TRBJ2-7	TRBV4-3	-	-	CASSQDFGVSYEQYF	TGCGCCAGCAGCCAAGATTTCGGGGTCTCCTACGAGCAGTACTTC
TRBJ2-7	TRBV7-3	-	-	CASSLTATYEQYF	TGTGCCAGCAGCTTGACGGCTACCTACGAGCAGTACTTC
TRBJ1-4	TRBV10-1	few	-	CASSGTLRPEKLFF	TGCGCCAGCAGCGGGACGCTGCGCCCCGAAAAACTGTTTTTT
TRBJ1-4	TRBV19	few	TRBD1	CASMNRGNEKLFF	TGTGCCAGTATGAACAGGGGAAATGAAAAACTGTTTTTT
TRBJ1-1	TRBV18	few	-	CASSPIVNTEAFF	TGTGCCAGCTCACCCATTGTGAACACTGAAGCTTTCTTT
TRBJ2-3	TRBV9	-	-	CASSGRHSTDTQYF	TGTGCCAGCAGCGGACGCCACAGCACAGATACGCAGTATTTT
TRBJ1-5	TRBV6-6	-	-	CATGVSNQPQHF	TGTGCCACGGGTGTTAGCAATCAGCCCCAGCATTTT
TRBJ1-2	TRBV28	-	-	CASSLLSYGYTF	TGTGCCAGCAGTTTATTAAGCTATGGCTACACCTTC
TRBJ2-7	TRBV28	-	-	CASSFLGFEQYF	TGTGCCAGCAGTTTTTTGGGGTTCGAGCAGTACTTC
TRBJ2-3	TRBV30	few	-	CAWNPDNTDTQYF	TGTGCCTGGAACCCGGACAACACAGATACGCAGTATTTT
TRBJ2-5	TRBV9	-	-	CASSAHLAEETQYF	TGTGCCAGCAGCGCCCACCTAGCAGAAGAGACCCAGTACTTC
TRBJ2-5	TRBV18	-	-	CASSPRRVQETQYF	TGTGCCAGCTCACCCCGAAGGGTCCAAGAGACCCAGTACTTC
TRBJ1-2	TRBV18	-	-	CASSEPNYGYTF	TGTGCCAGCTCCGAACCTAACTATGGCTACACCTTC
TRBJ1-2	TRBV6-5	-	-	CASSIQDGYGYTF	TGTGCCAGCAGTATCCAGGACGGATATGGCTACACCTTC
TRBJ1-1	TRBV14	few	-	CASSLTRDTEAFF	TGTGCCAGCAGCTTAACCAGGGACACTGAAGCTTTCTTT
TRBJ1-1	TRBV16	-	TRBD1	CASSPQTGWFAEAFF	TGTGCCAGCAGCCCCCAGACAGGGTGGTTCGCTGAAGCTTTCTTT
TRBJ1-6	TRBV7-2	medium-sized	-	CASSVGLFNSPLHF	TGTGCCAGCAGCGTAGGACTGTTTAATTCACCCCTCCACTTT
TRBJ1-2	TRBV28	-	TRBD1	CASSSGTGIFSSYGYTF	TGTGCCAGCAGTTCCGGGACAGGGATATTTTCCTCCTATGGCTACACCTTC
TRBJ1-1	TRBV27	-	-	CASSPRDGREAFF	TGTGCCAGCAGCCCCCGTGACGGGAGGGAAGCTTTCTTT
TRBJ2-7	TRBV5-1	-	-	CASSLGVTPYEQYF	TGCGCCAGCAGCTTGGGTGTAACCCCCTACGAGCAGTACTTC
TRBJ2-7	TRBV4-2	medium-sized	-	CASSQAFGSGSYEQYF	TGTGCCAGCAGCCAAGCTTTTGGTAGCGGTTCCTACGAGCAGTACTTC
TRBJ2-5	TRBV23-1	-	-	CASHGGACKQTQYF	TGCGCCAGCCATGGGGGGGCTTGTAAACAGACCCAGTACTTC
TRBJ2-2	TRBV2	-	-	CASSPQGLNTGELFF	TGTGCCAGCAGTCCCCAAGGACTAAACACCGGGGAGCTGTTTTTT
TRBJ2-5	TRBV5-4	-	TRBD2	CASSLRFGLAGGGETQYF	TGTGCCAGCAGCTTGAGGTTCGGCCTAGCGGGGGGTGGGGAGACCCAGTACTTC
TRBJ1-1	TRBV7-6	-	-	CASSLGGGQTEAFF	TGTGCCAGCAGCTTAGGGGGGGGGCAAACTGAAGCTTTCTTT
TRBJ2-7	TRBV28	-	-	CATFGGDYEQYF	TGTGCCACCTTTGGTGGGGACTACGAGCAGTACTTC